This TCR beta chain was identified during a study of cytomegalovirus exposure and HLA in healthy donors. Study-level results: The listing of 150 or so TCR beta chains classed them as cytomegalovirus-associated.

TCRdb's table, derived via immunoSEQ multiplex PCR, lists solely in-frame clones and lacks some. Here the sample spans about 200,000 clones, 80% to 90% being singletons. Comment on this clone: Antigen specificity is unknown.

This receptor was taken from a woman aged 18 to 35 in good health and CMV-seropositive. Sequences were obtained from PBMCs.

CDR3 sequence reads: CASSRRSAANEKLFF. The DNA for the CDR3 is TGTGCCAGCTCACGAAGGAGTGCGGCTAATGAAAAACTGTTTTTT. V gene TRBV18 combines with J gene TRBJ1-4; D remains ambiguous. Germline CDR1 reads KGHSH; CDR2 reads LQKENI. Trimming shortened V by 4 bases and J by 3 bases, and 12 bases separated the two germline ends. The CDR3 loop spans 15 amino acids.